These T cell receptor beta chains were read from a single sample in a study of T cell responses to AZD1222 COVID-19 vaccine. Sequenced by immunoSEQ multiplex PCR; TCRdb stores in-frame clones only, minus some. The data contain roughly 29,000 clones, over 90% of them seen just once; the ten biggest clones take up more than 7%. The sample was peripheral blood, taken on day 0 of AZD1222 vaccination. The receptors shown here come from an adult in good health. The CDR3 runs from the conserved cysteine through the conserved F or W. The order of the fields is J gene, V gene, D gene, clone size, CDR3 protein, CDR3 DNA. D genes are given only for firm matches. Rows may omit the clone size; those that give it use once, few, many or a size class.

J: TRBJ1-2; V: TRBV3-1/TRBV3-2; D: -; size: -; CDR3: CASKLRGSPGYTF; DNA: TGTGCCAGCAAACTCCGGGGTTCCCCTGGCTACACCTTC
J: TRBJ1-2; V: TRBV3-1/TRBV3-2; D: -; size: -; CDR3: CASSQEWGTLGGYTF; DNA: TGTGCCAGCAGCCAAGAATGGGGGACCTTGGGTGGCTACACCTTC
J: TRBJ2-3; V: TRBV19; D: -; size: -; CDR3: CASTRPPGTDTQYF; DNA: TGTGCCAGTACAAGACCCCCTGGCACAGATACGCAGTATTTT
J: TRBJ2-2; V: TRBV7-2; D: TRBD1; size: -; CDR3: CASSPRTGGNRELFF; DNA: TGTGCCAGCAGCCCCCGGACAGGGGGTAACCGGGAGCTGTTTTTT
J: TRBJ2-1; V: TRBV27; D: TRBD2; size: -; CDR3: CASSIQREYNEQFF; DNA: TGTGCCAGCAGTATCCAGCGGGAGTACAATGAGCAGTTCTTC
J: TRBJ1-5; V: TRBV12-3/TRBV12-4; D: -; size: once; CDR3: CASSINNNQPQHF; DNA: TGTGCCAGCAGTATTAATAATAATCAGCCCCAGCATTTT
J: TRBJ1-1; V: TRBV12-3/TRBV12-4; D: -; size: -; CDR3: CASSLGYHTEAFF; DNA: TGTGCCAGCAGTTTGGGCTATCACACTGAAGCTTTCTTT
J: TRBJ2-1; V: TRBV7-8; D: TRBD2; size: -; CDR3: CASSASGSASGTPYNEQFF; DNA: TGTGCCAGCAGCGCCAGCGGATCGGCTAGCGGGACTCCCTACAATGAGCAGTTCTTC
J: TRBJ2-7; V: TRBV7-6; D: TRBD2; size: -; CDR3: CASSFGGAQYF; DNA: TGTGCCAGCAGCTTCGGGGGGGCGCAGTACTTC
J: TRBJ2-1; V: TRBV21-1; D: -; size: -; CDR3: CASSISGQGPEQFF; DNA: TGTGCCAGCAGCATCTCGGGACAGGGGCCTGAGCAGTTCTTC
J: TRBJ1-2; V: TRBV6-5; D: TRBD1; size: -; CDR3: CASSDRGRDYGYTF; DNA: TGTGCCAGCAGCGACAGGGGGCGAGACTATGGCTACACCTTC
J: TRBJ2-7; V: TRBV6-6; D: -; size: -; CDR3: CASLNSVLYEQYF; DNA: TGTGCCAGCCTTAACAGCGTTCTCTACGAGCAGTACTTC
J: TRBJ1-2; V: TRBV19; D: -; size: -; CDR3: CASQTEIYGYTF; DNA: TGTGCCAGCCAGACTGAGATCTATGGCTACACCTTC
J: TRBJ2-2; V: TRBV6-5; D: TRBD2; size: -; CDR3: CASSLAGTGELFF; DNA: TGTGCCAGCTCGTTAGCGGGAACCGGGGAGCTGTTTTTT
J: TRBJ1-1; V: TRBV5-1; D: -; size: -; CDR3: CASSLGSGWGTEAFF; DNA: TGCGCCAGCAGCTTGGGATCAGGGTGGGGGACTGAAGCTTTCTTT
J: TRBJ1-2; V: TRBV19; D: TRBD1; size: -; CDR3: CASSIWQGAEGYTF; DNA: TGTGCCAGTAGTATTTGGCAGGGGGCAGAGGGCTACACCTTC
J: TRBJ1-1; V: TRBV7-9; D: -; size: -; CDR3: CASSPNKGGDTEAFF; DNA: TGTGCCAGCAGCCCTAACAAGGGGGGAGACACTGAAGCTTTCTTT
J: TRBJ1-2; V: TRBV5-1; D: -; size: -; CDR3: CASSLGLGPQPYGYTF; DNA: TGCGCCAGCAGCTTGGGTTTGGGCCCTCAGCCCTATGGCTACACCTTC
J: TRBJ1-2; V: TRBV27; D: TRBD1; size: -; CDR3: CASRPGQGDSNYGYTF; DNA: TGTGCCAGCAGACCGGGACAGGGGGATTCTAACTATGGCTACACCTTC
J: TRBJ1-2; V: TRBV9; D: -; size: -; CDR3: CASSVATGYGYTF; DNA: TGTGCCAGCAGCGTAGCAACCGGCTATGGCTACACCTTC
J: TRBJ1-2; V: TRBV29-1; D: -; size: -; CDR3: CSVQRTPNYGYTF; DNA: TGCAGCGTTCAACGGACTCCTAACTATGGCTACACCTTC
J: TRBJ1-2; V: TRBV5-4; D: TRBD1; size: once; CDR3: CASSLDRGQFNYGYTF; DNA: TGTGCCAGCAGCTTGGACAGGGGGCAATTTAACTATGGCTACACCTTC
J: TRBJ2-1; V: TRBV5-1; D: -; size: -; CDR3: CASSLDGQPHYNEQFF; DNA: TGCGCCAGCAGCTTGGACGGACAGCCTCACTACAATGAGCAGTTCTTC